The sequence of this TCR beta chain was determined in a study of blood T cell repertoires in COVID-19. Study background: Sources were T cells, B-cell-depleted T cells, or PBMCs; the material itself was cDNA or gDNA.

Which cohort a participant joined came from the clinical history participants gave. Germline CDR1 and CDR2: LNHDA and SQIVND (reference sequence). Trimming removed 5 bases from V and 0 bases from J; junction bases left unmatched: 6. CDR3 size: 16 residues. In the authors' methods: Amplification from reference gene primers served as the basis for estimated nucleated cell counts. Clones were sequenced by immunoSEQ multiplex PCR, and TCRdb holds only the in-frame ones, with some missing. The V and J calls and the clone size are those of that table, but D and trimming were determined from the DNA. This table has roughly 250,000 clones, 87% appearing once. This clone was seen a single time.

The receptor was isolated from a woman under 40 with acute COVID-19. The gene calls are TRBV19 and TRBJ2-3, with 9 bases lining up with TRBD2. The sequencing sample was made of PBMCs or T cells enriched from blood (not recorded which). The CDR3 bases are TGTGCCAGTAGTGGCGGGAGGGCCTCCAGCACAGATACGCAGTATTTT. Amino acids: CASSGGRASSTDTQYF.